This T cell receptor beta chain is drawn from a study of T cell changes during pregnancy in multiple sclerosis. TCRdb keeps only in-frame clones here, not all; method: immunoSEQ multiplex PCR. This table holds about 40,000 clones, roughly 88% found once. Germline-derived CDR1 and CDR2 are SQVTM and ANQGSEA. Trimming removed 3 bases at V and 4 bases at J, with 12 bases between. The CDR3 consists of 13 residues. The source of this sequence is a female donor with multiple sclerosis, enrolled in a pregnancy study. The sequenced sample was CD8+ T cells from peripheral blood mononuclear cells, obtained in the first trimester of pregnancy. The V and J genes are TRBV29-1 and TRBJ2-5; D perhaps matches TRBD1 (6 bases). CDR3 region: CSVDGQGRETQYF. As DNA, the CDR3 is TGCAGCGTTGATGGTCAGGGGCGAGAGACCCAGTACTTC.